Listed below are T cell receptor beta chains from one sample, sequenced in a study of CD8 T cells in ankylosing spondylitis. Via MiXCR, TCRdb re-called the 5' RACE reads, giving one row per CDR3 protein. Found here are more than 400,000 distinct CDR3 sequences, roughly 5% of them singletons; the top ten hold roughly 3.2%. The sample consisted of blood, either unsorted or a sorted T cell fraction (not recorded which). The source is a male donor with ankylosing spondylitis. The CDR3 runs from the conserved cysteine through the conserved F or W. D genes are given only for firm matches. Clone size is stated in some rows and not others, as once, few, many or a class when expanded.

j_gene: TRBJ2-7
v_gene: TRBV7-2
abundance: many
d_gene: TRBD2
CDR3aa: CASSLKREVLYEQYF
CDR3nt: TGTGCCAGCAGCTTAAAGCGGGAGGTCCTTTACGAGCAGTACTTC

j_gene: TRBJ2-1
v_gene: TRBV6-5
abundance: many
d_gene: .
CDR3aa: CASSYTSRVASQFF
CDR3nt: TGTGCCAGCAGTTACACGTCACGTGTAGCGAGTCAGTTCTTC

j_gene: TRBJ2-3
v_gene: TRBV29-1
abundance: many
d_gene: .
CDR3aa: CSVEDPTAFSTDTQYF
CDR3nt: TGCAGCGTTGAAGATCCGACAGCCTTTTCCACAGATACGCAGTATTTT

j_gene: TRBJ1-2
v_gene: TRBV5-1
abundance: many
d_gene: TRBD1
CDR3aa: CASSADPPGQGIHGYTF
CDR3nt: TGCGCCAGCAGCGCCGATCCCCCGGGACAGGGGATCCATGGCTACACCTTC

j_gene: TRBJ2-1
v_gene: TRBV5-1
abundance: .
d_gene: .
CDR3aa: CASSLVGVASYNEQFF
CDR3nt: TGCGCCAGCAGCTTGGTGGGGGTGGCCTCCTACAATGAGCAGTTCTTC

j_gene: TRBJ2-1
v_gene: TRBV7-2
abundance: many
d_gene: TRBD2
CDR3aa: CASSLGFGLAEYNEQFF
CDR3nt: TGTGCCAGCAGCTTAGGGTTCGGACTAGCGGAATACAATGAGCAGTTCTTC

j_gene: TRBJ2-4
v_gene: TRBV11-2
abundance: .
d_gene: .
CDR3aa: CASSLGTNLRTKNIQYF
CDR3nt: TGTGCCAGCAGCTTAGGGACGAACTTACGGACAAAAAACATTCAGTACTTC

j_gene: TRBJ2-5
v_gene: TRBV4-2
abundance: many
d_gene: TRBD1
CDR3aa: CASSQEEGAGGETQYF
CDR3nt: TGTGCCAGCAGCCAAGAAGAGGGGGCTGGGGGAGAGACCCAGTACTTC

j_gene: TRBJ2-1
v_gene: TRBV5-1
abundance: many
d_gene: TRBD2
CDR3aa: CASSLDFVTSGRAYNEQFF
CDR3nt: TGCGCCAGCAGCTTGGATTTCGTGACTAGCGGGAGGGCCTACAATGAGCAGTTCTTC

j_gene: TRBJ1-2
v_gene: TRBV7-2
abundance: many
d_gene: TRBD1
CDR3aa: CASSFSGTVYGYTF
CDR3nt: TGTGCCAGCAGCTTTTCAGGGACAGTCTATGGCTACACCTTC

j_gene: TRBJ2-1
v_gene: TRBV7-2
abundance: many
d_gene: .
CDR3aa: CASSLDGIRQFF
CDR3nt: TGTGCCAGCAGCCTAGACGGAATTCGGCAGTTCTTC

j_gene: TRBJ1-1
v_gene: TRBV4-1
abundance: many
d_gene: .
CDR3aa: CASSGRQVRVNTEAFF
CDR3nt: TGCGCCAGCAGCGGTAGACAGGTCCGTGTGAACACTGAAGCTTTCTTT